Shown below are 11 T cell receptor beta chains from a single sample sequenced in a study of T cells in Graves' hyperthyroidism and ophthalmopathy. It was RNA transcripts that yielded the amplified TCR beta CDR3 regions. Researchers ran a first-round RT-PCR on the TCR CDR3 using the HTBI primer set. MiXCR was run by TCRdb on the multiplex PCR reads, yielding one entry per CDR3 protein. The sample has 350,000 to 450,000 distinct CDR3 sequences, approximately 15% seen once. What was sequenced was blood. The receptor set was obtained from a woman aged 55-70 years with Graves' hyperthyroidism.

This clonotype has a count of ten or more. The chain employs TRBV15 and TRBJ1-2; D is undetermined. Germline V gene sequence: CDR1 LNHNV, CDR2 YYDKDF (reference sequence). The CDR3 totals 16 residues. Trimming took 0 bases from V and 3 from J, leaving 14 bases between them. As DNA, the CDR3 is TGTGCCACCAGCAGAGAGTTGACTCTTACTGACTATGGCTACACCTTC. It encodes CATSRELTLTDYGYTF.

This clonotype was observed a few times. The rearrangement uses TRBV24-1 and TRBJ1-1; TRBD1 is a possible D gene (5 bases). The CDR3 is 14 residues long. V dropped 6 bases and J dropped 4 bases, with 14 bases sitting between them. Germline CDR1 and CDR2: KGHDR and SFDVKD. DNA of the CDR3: TGTGCCACCAGTTCCGGGACGCTGGGCACTGAAGCTTTCTTT. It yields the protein CATSSGTLGTEAFF.

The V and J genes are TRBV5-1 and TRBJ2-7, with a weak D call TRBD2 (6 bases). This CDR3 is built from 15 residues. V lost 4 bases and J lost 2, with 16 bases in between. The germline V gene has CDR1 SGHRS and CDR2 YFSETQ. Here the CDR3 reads CASSVATGVAYEQYF. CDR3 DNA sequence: TGCGCCAGCAGCGTTGCTACGGGAGTCGCCTACGAGCAGTACTTC.

In DNA, the CDR3 is TGCAGCGCTGACAGGGGCCCCGTGGCTTTCTTT. Its translation is CSADRGPVAFF. This chain joins TRBV29-1 and TRBJ1-1; TRBD1 matches 8 bases. With 7 bases clipped from V and 11 bases from J, the junction kept 9 bases outside the gene matches. This CDR3 is built from 11 residues. Germline V gives CDR1 SQVTM, CDR2 ANQGSEA.

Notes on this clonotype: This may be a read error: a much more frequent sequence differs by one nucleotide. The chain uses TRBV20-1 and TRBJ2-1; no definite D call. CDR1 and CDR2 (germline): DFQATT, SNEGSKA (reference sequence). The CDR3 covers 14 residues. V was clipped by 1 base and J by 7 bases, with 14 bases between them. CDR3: CSARGTARWNEQFF. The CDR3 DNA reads TGCAGTGCTAGAGGTACTGCGAGGTGGAATGAGCAGTTCTTC.

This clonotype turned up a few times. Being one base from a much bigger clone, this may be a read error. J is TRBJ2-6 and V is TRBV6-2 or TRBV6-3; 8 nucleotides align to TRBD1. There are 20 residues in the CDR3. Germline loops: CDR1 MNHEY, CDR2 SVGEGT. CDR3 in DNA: TGTGCCAGCAATTACTCAAGGGCAGGGGGCGCAATAACTGGGGCCAACGTCCTGACTTTC. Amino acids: CASNYSRAGGAITGANVLTF.

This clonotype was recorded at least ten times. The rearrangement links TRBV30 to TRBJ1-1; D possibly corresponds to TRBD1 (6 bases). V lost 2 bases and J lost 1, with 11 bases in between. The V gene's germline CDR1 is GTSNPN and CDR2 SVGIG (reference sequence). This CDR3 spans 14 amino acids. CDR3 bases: TGTGCCTGGAGTCGCGGGGGGCCGAACACTGAAGCTTTCTTT. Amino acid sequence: CAWSRGGPNTEAFF.

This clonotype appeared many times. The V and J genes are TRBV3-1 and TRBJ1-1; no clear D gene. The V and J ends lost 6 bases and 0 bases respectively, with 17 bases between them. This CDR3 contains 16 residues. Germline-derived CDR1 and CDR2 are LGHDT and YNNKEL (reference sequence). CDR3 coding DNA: TGTGCCAGCAGGGGTTCAAGATCACGGATGAACACTGAAGCTTTCTTT. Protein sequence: CASRGSRSRMNTEAFF.

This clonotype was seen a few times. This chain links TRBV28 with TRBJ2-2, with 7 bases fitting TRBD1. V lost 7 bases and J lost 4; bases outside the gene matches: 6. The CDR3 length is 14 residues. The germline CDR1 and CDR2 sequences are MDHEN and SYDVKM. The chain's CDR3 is CASTWGQTTGELFF. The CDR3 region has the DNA TGTGCCAGCACCTGGGGACAGACCACCGGGGAGCTGTTTTTT.

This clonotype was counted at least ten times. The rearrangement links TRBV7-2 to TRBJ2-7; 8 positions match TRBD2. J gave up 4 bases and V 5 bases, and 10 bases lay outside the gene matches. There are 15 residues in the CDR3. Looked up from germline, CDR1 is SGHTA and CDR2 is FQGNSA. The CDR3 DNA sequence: TGTGCCAGCAGCCACCCGGCGGGAGGAGGGTACGAGCAGTACTTC. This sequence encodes CASSHPAGGGYEQYF.

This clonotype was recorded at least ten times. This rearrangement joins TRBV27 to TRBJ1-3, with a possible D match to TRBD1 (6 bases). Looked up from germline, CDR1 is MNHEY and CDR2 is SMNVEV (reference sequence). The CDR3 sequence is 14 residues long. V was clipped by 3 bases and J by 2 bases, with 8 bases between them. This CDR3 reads CASSFGGAGNTIYF. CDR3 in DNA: TGTGCCAGCAGTTTCGGGGGCGCTGGAAACACCATATATTTT.